The rows below give T cell receptor beta chains drawn from one sample of a study of identical twins. TCRdb re-called the 5' RACE reads through MiXCR, storing one row per CDR3 protein. The data hold 250,000 or so distinct CDR3 sequences, with 12% observed a single time. The same data also contributed to another study, on yellow fever vaccine responses in identical twins.

The sequenced sample was memory (CD45RO+) T cells sorted from blood. These TCRs come from a young woman in good health. Each CDR3 is given with its conserved first and last residue. D genes are given only for firm matches. Some rows mark clone size as missing; the rest say once, few, many or name a class of expanded clone.

DNA: TGTGCCAGCAGCTCAACAGGGGGCGCTTACTACGAGCAGTACTTC
CDR3: CASSSTGGAYYEQYF
D: TRBD1
V: TRBV7-2
size: few
J: TRBJ2-7

DNA: TGTGCCAGCAGCGGGCCTAAAGGAAATTCACCCCTCCACTTT
CDR3: CASSGPKGNSPLHF
D: .
V: TRBV7-9
size: many
J: TRBJ1-6

DNA: TGTGCCAGCAGTTGGGCCGAGGGGGCGCAGAAACTGTTTTTT
CDR3: CASSWAEGAQKLFF
D: TRBD1
V: TRBV12-3/TRBV12-4
size: .
J: TRBJ1-4

DNA: TGTGCCAGCAGCCAGTCCCAGGCAATGAAAGGGGCCAACGTCCTGACTTTC
CDR3: CASSQSQAMKGANVLTF
D: .
V: TRBV3-1
size: .
J: TRBJ2-6

DNA: TGCAGTGCTAGAGGGGACATTTATCAGCCCCAGCATTTT
CDR3: CSARGDIYQPQHF
D: .
V: TRBV20-1
size: many
J: TRBJ1-5

DNA: TGTGCCAGCAGTGGGGGACAGGGGTGGACTAATGAAAAACTGTTTTTT
CDR3: CASSGGQGWTNEKLFF
D: TRBD1
V: TRBV25-1
size: .
J: TRBJ1-4

DNA: TGTGCCAGCAGCCCCGGGACAGCGAACACCGGGGAGCTGTTTTTT
CDR3: CASSPGTANTGELFF
D: TRBD1
V: TRBV5-8
size: many
J: TRBJ2-2

DNA: TGCAGTGGCAGCGGGAAACACTACGAGCAGTACTTC
CDR3: CSGSGKHYEQYF
D: TRBD2
V: TRBV20-1
size: few
J: TRBJ2-7

DNA: TGTGCCAGCAGCTTTCTAAACAAGGAACTGTTTTTT
CDR3: CASSFLNKELFF
D: .
V: TRBV7-9
size: few
J: TRBJ1-4

DNA: TGCAGTGCTAGAGATTTTCCGGGGACCTCTAAAACCTACGAGCAGTACTTC
CDR3: CSARDFPGTSKTYEQYF
D: .
V: TRBV20-1
size: .
J: TRBJ2-7

DNA: TGTGCCAGCAGCAGAGGGCTAGCGGGGGAGAGCACAGATACGCAGTATTTT
CDR3: CASSRGLAGESTDTQYF
D: TRBD2
V: TRBV7-9
size: few
J: TRBJ2-3

DNA: TGTGCCAGCGCCCCGGAGGCGTTCTACAATGAGCAGTTCTTC
CDR3: CASAPEAFYNEQFF
D: .
V: TRBV2
size: few
J: TRBJ2-1

DNA: TGCGCCAGCAGCCAAGAGCCGGGACAGAGCTATGAAAAACTGTTTTTT
CDR3: CASSQEPGQSYEKLFF
D: TRBD1
V: TRBV4-3
size: few
J: TRBJ1-4

DNA: TGTGCCAGCAGTTTTGCGGGGGGCACAGATACGCAGTATTTT
CDR3: CASSFAGGTDTQYF
D: TRBD2
V: TRBV12-3/TRBV12-4
size: many
J: TRBJ2-3

DNA: TGTGCCAGTAGTGATGGCGGGAGGTCAGATACGCAGTATTTT
CDR3: CASSDGGRSDTQYF
D: TRBD2
V: TRBV19
size: few
J: TRBJ2-3

DNA: TGTGCCAGCAGTGAGGCTAGTCCCACAGATACGCAGTATTTT
CDR3: CASSEASPTDTQYF
D: .
V: TRBV2
size: .
J: TRBJ2-3

DNA: TGCAGTGCTTTGGACGTCTACAATGAGCAGTTCTTC
CDR3: CSALDVYNEQFF
D: .
V: TRBV20-1
size: .
J: TRBJ2-1